Listed below are T cell receptor beta chains from one sample, sequenced in a study of T cell clonotyping in hematopoietic cell transplantation. Using immunoSEQ multiplex PCR, the repertoire was profiled, and TCRdb retains in-frame clones only, with some absent. The sample has more than 5,000 clones, around 80% seen once. Specimen: peripheral blood mononuclear cells, collected 100 days after allogeneic stem cell transplant. These receptors came from a male patient aged 60 to 75 who had an allogeneic stem cell transplant, so T cells may come from the graft donor. Some clones in this sample may be carry-over from other donors' samples. Both conserved end residues are part of each CDR3. The order of the fields is clone size, D gene, V gene, J gene, CDR3 DNA, CDR3 protein. D genes are given only for firm matches. Only part of the rows carry a size: once, few, many, or a class if the clone is expanded.

>.|TRBD2|TRBV4-3|TRBJ2-5
TGCGCCAGCAGCCAAGCCCCTAGCGGGAGGGCCTTGCCAGGAGAGACCCAGTACTTC
CASSQAPSGRALPGETQYF
>.|.|TRBV9|TRBJ2-5
TGTGCCAGCAGCCCTTCCAGGGGGGGCACCCAGTACTTC
CASSPSRGGTQYF
>.|TRBD1|TRBV5-1|TRBJ2-7
TGCGCCAGCAGCTTGGGGCCAACAGGGGCGGCCTACGAGCAGTACTTC
CASSLGPTGAAYEQYF
>.|.|TRBV30|TRBJ2-7
TGTGCCTGGAGTGCACCTCTCTCTCGGGTCTACGAGCAGTACTTC
CAWSAPLSRVYEQYF
>.|TRBD2|TRBV6-6|TRBJ2-2
TGTGCCAGCAGAGAGTCCGGGACTAGTTCCGGGGAGCTGTTTTTT
CASRESGTSSGELFF
>few|TRBD2|TRBV2|TRBJ2-1
TGTGCCAGCAGAGGCATAGCGGGAGGGTCGTACAATGAGCAGTTCTTC
CASRGIAGGSYNEQFF
>few|.|TRBV2|TRBJ2-7
TGTGCCAGCAGTGTCGGTTACGAGCAGTACTTC
CASSVGYEQYF
>.|.|TRBV10-3|TRBJ1-5
TGTGCCACCTCCGGGACGGCCGATGTAGATCAGCCCCAGCATTTT
CATSGTADVDQPQHF
>.|.|TRBV11-2|TRBJ2-3
TGTGCCAGCCTGGAGGAGGTGAACACAGATACGCAGTATTTT
CASLEEVNTDTQYF
>once|.|TRBV4-2|TRBJ2-1
TGTGCCAGCAGCCAAGATAGGGCCTACAATGAGCAGTTCTTC
CASSQDRAYNEQFF
>few|.|TRBV14|TRBJ2-7
TGTGCCAGCAGCCAAGCCTCCTCCTACGAGCAGTACTTC
CASSQASSYEQYF
>.|TRBD1|TRBV7-2|TRBJ1-1
TGTGCCAGCAGCTCTAGGACAGGGATGGGAAACACTGAAGCTTTCTTT
CASSSRTGMGNTEAFF
>.|.|TRBV11-1|TRBJ2-5
TGTGCCAGCAGCTTAGTTGGGGGGCCCCTGGAAAGGACCCAGTACTTC
CASSLVGGPLERTQYF
>hyperexpanded|TRBD1|TRBV15|TRBJ2-7
TGTGCCACCAGCAGAGGTCAGGGGGCTAGAGAGCAGTACTTC
CATSRGQGAREQYF
>few|TRBD2|TRBV19|TRBJ2-1
TGTGCCAGTAGTTGGGACTACTACAATGAGCAGTTCTTC
CASSWDYYNEQFF
>.|TRBD1|TRBV5-4|TRBJ2-7
TGTGCCAGCAGGCGTTCGACAGGGGTTAGCGAGCAGTACTTC
CASRRSTGVSEQYF
>.|.|TRBV5-1|TRBJ2-6
TGCGCCAGCAGCGCCGAAAGCTCTGGGGCCAACGTCCTGACTTTC
CASSAESSGANVLTF
>.|TRBD2|TRBV29-1|TRBJ2-1
TGCAGCGTTAAGCCTAGCGGGAGGGATGAGCAGTTCTTC
CSVKPSGRDEQFF
>.|TRBD2|TRBV11-2|TRBJ2-7
TGTGCCAGCAGCTTAGGACTAGCGGGACCGACCTACGAGCAGTACTTC
CASSLGLAGPTYEQYF
>.|TRBD2|TRBV7-3|TRBJ2-1
TGTGCCAGCAGCTCGTCCGAGCGGGGTGAGCAGTTCTTC
CASSSSERGEQFF
>.|TRBD2|TRBV28|TRBJ2-1
TGTGCCAGCAGTTCCTACGGGCTAGCGGTCAATGAGCAGTTCTTC
CASSSYGLAVNEQFF
>few|TRBD1|TRBV28|TRBJ2-7
TGTGCCAGCAGTCCCCTTCCGGGACAGGGGTTGGGGGAGCAGTACTTC
CASSPLPGQGLGEQYF
>.|.|TRBV6-5|TRBJ1-1
TGTGCCAGCTGGGGGGGCTGGGGGATTAACACTGAAGCTTTCTTT
CASWGGWGINTEAFF
>.|.|TRBV7-2|TRBJ1-1
TGTGCCAGCAGCTTAGGGAGGAACACTGAAGCTTTCTTT
CASSLGRNTEAFF
>large|.|TRBV28|TRBJ2-7
TGTGCCAGCAGTTTCGGATTGGACTACGAGCAGTACTTC
CASSFGLDYEQYF
>.|TRBD2|TRBV7-8|TRBJ2-3
TGTGCCAGCAGCTCGGTTAGCGGGAGGGGAGATACGCAGTATTTT
CASSSVSGRGDTQYF
>.|.|TRBV7-9|TRBJ1-1
TGTGCCAGCATACTTGACAGAGACACTGAAGCTTTCTTT
CASILDRDTEAFF
>.|.|TRBV6-5|TRBJ1-2
TGTGCCAGCAGAGACAACTATGGCTACACCTTC
CASRDNYGYTF
>.|TRBD1|TRBV5-4|TRBJ2-7
TGTGCCAGCAGCTCTACCGGGACAGGGTCCTACGAGCAGTACTTC
CASSSTGTGSYEQYF
>.|.|TRBV11-2|TRBJ1-2
TGTGCCAGCACCCCGGGACCTAAAGTTGCTAACTATGGCTACACCTTC
CASTPGPKVANYGYTF
>.|TRBD1|TRBV5-1|TRBJ1-2
TGCGACAGCAGCTTGGGACAGAGAAACTATGGCTACACCTTC
CDSSLGQRNYGYTF
>.|TRBD2|TRBV5-4|TRBJ2-7
TGTGCCAGCAGCTATAGCGGGAATGGCTACGAGCAGTACTTC
CASSYSGNGYEQYF
>.|.|TRBV4-3|TRBJ2-2
TGCGCCAGCAGCCAGGACCTCCCTAGCGTATACACCGGGGAGCTGTTTTTT
CASSQDLPSVYTGELFF
>.|.|TRBV30|TRBJ1-6
TGTGCCTGGAGTGCAACCCGGGATCTTTATCTTTATAATTCACCCCTCCACTTT
CAWSATRDLYLYNSPLHF
>.|.|TRBV23-1|TRBJ2-7
TGCGCTCACTACGAGCAGTACTTC
CAHYEQYF
>.|TRBD1|TRBV7-6|TRBJ2-7
TGTGCCAGCAGCTCGGGGACAGGCGACTACGAGCAGTACTTC
CASSSGTGDYEQYF
>.|.|TRBV7-2|TRBJ2-7
TGTGCCAGCAGCTTAAATAGCCCCGAGCAGTACTTC
CASSLNSPEQYF